This T cell receptor (beta chain) was documented in a study of tumor and adjacent non-tumor tissue in lung cancer. Whole-study context: The patients, 10 or so men and a few women, were roughly 30 to 80 with stage I to III disease. Findings of the study overall: TCR diversity was significantly greater in tumor than normal lung tissue. Normal lung showed higher cumulative top 100 clone frequency than tumor.

CDR1 MNHNY and CDR2 SVGAGI come from the germline V gene (reference sequence). The CDR3 sequence is 16 residues long. Trimming removed 2 bases from V and 3 bases from J, with 14 bases in between. RNA was extracted from bulk tissue without any cell sorting. Regarding this clonotype: The antigen is not known. A much larger clone is a single base away; this may be a read error.

The library came from three nested PCR rounds adapted from ARM-PCR protocols. Each CDR3 protein gets one entry after TCRdb re-called the multiplex PCR reads with MiXCR. The repertoire includes around 120,000 distinct CDR3 sequences, around three fifths of them detected once, and about 13% sits in the top ten. The chain employs TRBV6-6 and TRBJ1-3; D gene unclear. Source material: lung tumor tissue. This receptor was taken from a man under 40 with non-small cell lung cancer. In DNA form, the CDR3 reads TGTGCCAGCAGTTACGAACCATTGAGCTTTGGAAACACCATATATTTT. As protein: CASSYEPLSFGNTIYF.